This entry describes one T cell receptor (beta chain). The antigen it binds to is not known. As the CDR3 is not closed by the conserved phenylalanine or tryptophan, this likely results from a read error. The limits of the CDR3 on the DNA are not certain, so only TCRdb's listed CDR3 is given. This sample was included in a study of tumor and adjacent non-tumor tissue in lung cancer (dated by TCRdb to the late 2010s). Background for the entire study: By cancer type, the cohort comprised under 15 adenocarcinoma patients, a couple of squamous cell carcinoma patients and 1 small cell lung cancer patient. Sequencing generated a total of more than 100 million productive TCRbeta reads, averaging roughly 4.3 million reads per sample. The 15 enrolled patients, of whom around ten were men and 5 were women, were aged roughly 30 to 85 years and were diagnosed with TNM stage I to III disease. The study compared bulk TCRbeta repertoires between lung tumor tissue and matched distant non-tumor lung tissue from over twelve lung cancer patients. TCRbeta CDR3 sequencing was performed on about 30 paired specimens, with one tumor sample and one normal lung sample collected per patient. Summary of the overall study and its limitations: Significantly higher TCR diversity was found in younger patients, and higher tumor TCR diversity was associated with shorter overall and disease-free survival. The cohort had only about 14 patients, and the authors noted that larger samples and more detailed clinical data are needed. The top 100 clones made up a significantly larger cumulative share of the repertoire in normal lung than in tumor tissue. Tumor tissue showed significantly greater TCR diversity (inverse Simpson) than normal lung tissue (431.37 vs 166.20, P = 0.0075, Mann-Whitney U test). Peripheral blood was not sequenced, so blood TCRbeta repertoires in these lung cancer patients were not examined. The sequencing platform is not named in the methods, and unique molecular identifiers are not mentioned.

RNA was isolated from bulk, unsorted tissue, and RNA quality was assessed with a NanoDrop ND-1000 and an Agilent 2100. Normal lung samples were distant non-tumor tissue taken more than 3 cm from the tumor edge. Donors were newly diagnosed lung cancer patients admitted for thoracic surgery in China between August and November 2014, without prior chemotherapy. Patients who had received previous radiotherapy or chemotherapy, or who had another concurrent cancer, were excluded from the study. Pieces of surgical tissue measuring about 1-2.1 cm3 were kept in RNAlater solution and stored at -80 degrees C until use. Reading the germline V gene gives CDR1 MNHEY and CDR2 SVGAGI. The CDR3 is 14 residues long, counting both termini. Libraries were prepared through multiplex PCR. Sequencing was performed on an Illumina HiSeq 2500. TCRbeta libraries were built by three rounds of nested PCR using primers (Table S4), following protocols modified from ARM-PCR. Before sequencing, PCR products of 200-500 bp were cut from the gel and purified using the QIAquick gel extraction kit. The original methods were these. Reads were cleaned with Trimmomatic, merged with FLASH into complete CDR3 sequences, and assigned to V(D)J germline segments with MiTCR. VDJtools was used to compute clonal diversity as the inverse Simpson's index. In-frame sequences without a premature stop codon were defined as productive reads. TCRdb applied fastp at Q25 and MiXCR to the public reads, then kept only in-frame beta chains. Entries that share a CDR3 protein sequence are merged under the most common genes and DNA. TCRdb's processing, not the authors' own work, is the source of the V and J calls. This sample holds fewer than 75,000 distinct CDR3 sequences; 75% to 85% were observed only once. The ten largest clones represent under 55% of the sample.

Source material: distant non-tumor lung tissue. The chain is made from TRBV6-5 and TRBJ2-7. The TCR comes from a man aged 55-75 years with non-small cell lung cancer. The CDR3 reads as follows: CASRYERNSYEQHI.